This T cell receptor beta chain was observed in a study of radiotherapy plus CTLA-4 blockade in lung cancer. Points from the study as a whole: An expansion of tumor-derived TCR clones occurred in blood after radiotherapy plus ipilimumab. With interferon-beta, early dynamics of blood T cell clones were reported to best predict response.

CTLA-4 blockade with ipilimumab, together with focal radiation, was given to patients with chemo-refractory metastatic non-small-cell lung cancer. This clone has only a few counts. Its antigen is currently unknown. Per germline, CDR1 KGHSH and CDR2 LQKENI. The V and J ends lost 3 bases and 3 bases respectively, with 8 bases between them. The CDR3 loop spans 13 amino acids. Libraries were prepared by immunoSEQ multiplex PCR; TCRdb keeps only in-frame clonotypes and omits some of them. The sample consists of tens of thousands of clones, around 80% of them appearing once. Here the sequenced sample was peripheral blood, taken from a patient treated with radiotherapy plus ipilimumab. The chain couples TRBV18 to TRBJ2-5, with D tentatively TRBD1 or TRBD2 (5 bases each). This clonotype originated in a human donor with non-small cell lung cancer who had stable disease on radiotherapy plus ipilimumab. The CDR3 DNA follows: TGTGCCAGCTCACCCGGGACCGAAGAGACCCAGTACTTC. Encoded protein: CASSPGTEETQYF.